Below, 17 T cell receptor beta chains from the same sample are listed, as sequenced in a study of cytomegalovirus exposure and HLA in healthy donors. The study ran its PCR with 60 Vbeta and 13 Jbeta primers. The repertoire was sequenced with immunoSEQ multiplex PCR; TCRdb's copy has only in-frame clones and lacks some. This sample has 150,000 to 200,000 clones, with about 80% found just once. Sequenced input: PBMCs. Every receptor here comes from a girl between 10 and 17 years old in good health and CMV-seropositive.

The V call is TRBV7-8, the J call TRBJ2-7, with D perhaps matching TRBD2 (5 bases). Looked up from germline, CDR1 is SGHVS and CDR2 is FQNEAQ. This CDR3 is built from 16 residues. The V end lost 5 bases, the J end lost 6 bases, and 23 bases lay between the germline ends. The DNA of the CDR3 is TGTGCCAGCAGCGCCGGGATGGGAAGGGCCTTCTCCGAGCAGTACTTC. This encodes CASSAGMGRAFSEQYF.

The rearrangement joins TRBV23-1 to TRBJ2-1; D gene ambiguous. TRBV23-1 belongs to the ORF category, with a function that is uncertain. V was shortened by 0 bases and J by 4 bases, with 10 bases between the two germline ends. The CDR3 is made up of 15 amino acids. CDR3 in amino acids: CASSQSPRPYNEQFF. The CDR3 DNA reads TGCGCCAGCAGTCAATCGCCTAGACCTTACAATGAGCAGTTCTTC.

The rearrangement links TRBV18 to TRBJ2-1; 7 bases fit TRBD2. This CDR3 is built from 12 residues. CDR1 is KGHSH, CDR2 LQKENI, per germline. With 6 bases clipped from V and 10 bases from J, the junction kept 6 bases outside the gene matches. This CDR3 is CASSPAGPEQFF. CDR3 DNA: TGTGCCAGCTCTCCAGCGGGACCCGAGCAGTTCTTC.

V is TRBV27 and J is TRBJ1-1; D might be TRBD1 (5 bases). From germline, CDR1 is MNHEY and CDR2 SMNVEV (reference sequence). The CDR3 is 14 residues long. The germline V and J ends were trimmed by 2 bases and 6 bases, with 13 bases remaining between them. CDR3: CASSLIVGTSEAFF. In DNA, the CDR3 is TGTGCCAGCAGTTTAATAGTAGGGACTTCTGAAGCTTTCTTT.

The CDR3 DNA follows: TGTGCCAGCACTACGAATAGCAATCAGCCCCAGCATTTT. It translates to CASTTNSNQPQHF. The rearrangement uses TRBV18 and TRBJ1-5; no clear D gene. V lost 8 bases, J lost 0 bases, and 8 bases lay in between. The CDR3 contains 13 residues. Germline CDR1 is KGHSH and CDR2 is LQKENI.

The V call is TRBV19, the J call TRBJ2-5; TRBD2 is a possible D gene (6 bases). Germline V gives CDR1 LNHDA, CDR2 SQIVND (reference sequence). V lost 5 bases and J lost 4, with 17 bases in between. The CDR3 extends over 15 amino acids. CDR3: CASSYGGSVGETQYF. CDR3 bases: TGTGCCAGTAGTTACGGGGGTAGTGTAGGAGAGACCCAGTACTTC.

The chain links TRBV7-2 to TRBJ2-7; 8 nucleotides align to TRBD1. The CDR3 consists of 21 residues. Losses at the gene ends were 0 bases for V and 2 bases for J; bases not matched to a gene: 21. Germline V lookup: CDR1 SGHTA, CDR2 FQGNSA. The CDR3: CASSLAKPRDRRTPRAYEQYF. CDR3 bases: TGTGCCAGCAGCTTAGCGAAGCCCCGGGACAGGCGCACCCCTCGAGCCTACGAGCAGTACTTC.

About this clone: The sample contains more than one DNA sequence encoding this CDR3. The chain employs TRBV7-3 and TRBJ1-1, with 7 bases matching TRBD1. Germline assignment: CDR1 SGHTA and CDR2 FQGTGA. The V gene end was trimmed by 0 bases and the J gene end by 2 bases; junction bases not matched to a gene: 0. CDR3 length: 14 residues. Here the CDR3 DNA reads TGTGCCAGCAGCTTAACAGGGGGCAACACTGAAGCTTTCTTT. Amino acid sequence: CASSLTGGNTEAFF.

This chain joins TRBV19 and TRBJ2-4; maybe TRBD1 (5 bases). The CDR3 spans 13 residues. Trimming pared 3 bases from V and 5 bases from J, leaving 8 bases between. Germline V gene data show CDR1 as LNHDA and CDR2 as SQIVND (reference sequence). CDR3 region: CASSMMGQNIQYF. In DNA, the CDR3 is TGTGCCAGTAGTATGATGGGGCAAAACATTCAGTACTTC.

The chain combines TRBV4-2 with TRBJ2-1; TRBD2 matches at 11 bases. This CDR3 region has 19 residues. Germline-derived CDR1 and CDR2 are LGHNA and YNFKEQ. Trimming took 1 base from V and 4 from J; bases not matched to a gene: 12. The CDR3 reads CASSQGDSSGRPRYNEQFF. CDR3 in DNA: TGTGCCAGCAGCCAAGGAGATTCTAGCGGGAGGCCCCGTTACAATGAGCAGTTCTTC.

The genes are TRBV19 and TRBJ2-7; 9 nucleotides match TRBD1. V was clipped by 5 bases and J by 7 bases; unmatched bases: 15. Germline lookup yields CDR1 LNHDA and CDR2 SQIVND (reference sequence). CDR3 length equals 16 residues. CDR3 sequence (DNA): TGTGCCAGTAGTGGGAGGAAGGACAGGGGAAAGCGGGAGCAGTACTTC. This translates into CASSGRKDRGKREQYF.

J is TRBJ1-1 and V is TRBV11-1; TRBD1 is a possible D gene (6 bases). The germline CDR1 and CDR2 sequences are SGHAT and FQDESV (reference sequence). The CDR3 length is 14 residues. V lost 6 bases, J lost 0 bases, and 11 bases lay in between. In DNA, the CDR3 is TGTGCCAGCAGGAAAGACAGGCTGAACACTGAAGCTTTCTTT. The encoded protein is CASRKDRLNTEAFF.

This clone was seen a few times. The chain couples TRBV29-1 to TRBJ1-4; D might be TRBD1 (5 bases). The CDR3 is made up of 11 amino acids. Germline values: CDR1 SQVTM, CDR2 ANQGSEA. V dropped 7 bases and J dropped 5 bases, with 8 bases sitting between them. The CDR3 DNA follows: TGCAGCGCCGGGGGAAATGAAAAACTGTTTTTT. Its protein is CSAGGNEKLFF.

The chain carries TRBV9 and TRBJ1-5; D perhaps matches TRBD1 (6 bases). The germline V gene has CDR1 SGDLS and CDR2 YYNGEE. The CDR3 is made up of 15 amino acids. With 0 bases removed from V and 7 bases from J, the gap between germline ends came to 14 bases. CDR3 sequence reads: CASSVEGGKGQPQHF. In DNA, the CDR3 is TGTGCCAGCAGCGTAGAAGGGGGTAAGGGGCAGCCCCAGCATTTT.

The chain links TRBV5-1 to TRBJ1-2; 7 nucleotides match TRBD1. The J segment lost 4 bases and the V segment lost 3 bases, leaving 9 bases of the junction unmatched. CDR1 is SGHRS, CDR2 YFSETQ, per germline. The CDR3 is 15 residues long. This CDR3 is CASSSTGTELYGYTF. CDR3 nucleotides: TGCGCCAGCAGCTCAACCGGGACAGAGCTCTATGGCTACACCTTC.

This clone was detected a few times. The chain has TRBV9 and TRBJ2-1; 7 bases agree with TRBD2. Losses at the gene ends were 4 bases for V and 4 bases for J; bases not matched to a gene: 8. The CDR3 covers 15 residues. Germline values: CDR1 SGDLS, CDR2 YYNGEE. The CDR3 spells CASSPRVAGYNEQFF. DNA of the CDR3: TGTGCCAGCAGCCCCCGGGTAGCGGGTTACAATGAGCAGTTCTTC.

In its sample, this clone was seen a few times. The gene calls are TRBV5-4 and TRBJ1-2; tentative D call: TRBD1 (6 bases). The CDR3 consists of 15 residues. Germline V gene sequence: CDR1 SGHNT, CDR2 YYREEE (reference sequence). V was clipped by 4 bases and J by 2 bases, with 15 bases between them. The DNA for the CDR3 is TGTGCCAGCAGCCCAGGGACATCGCGGAACTATGGCTACACCTTC. As protein: CASSPGTSRNYGYTF.